This T cell receptor (beta chain) was observed in a study of blood T cell repertoires in COVID-19. Study at large: Researchers got acute and convalescent COVID-19 samples from the United States, Italy and Spain.

This CDR3 is 16 amino acids long. V gave up 5 bases and J gave up 6 bases; unmatched junction bases: 8. Germline V CDR1 and CDR2: LGHDT, YNNKEL (reference sequence). In the original analysis: Scientists estimated how many nucleated cells there were by amplifying reference gene primers. The data were produced by immunoSEQ multiplex PCR, yet TCRdb's version contains in-frame clones alone and is incomplete. D and trimming were read from the DNA, whereas the V and J calls and clone size are those reported in that table. The sample has some 95,000 clones, 91% seen once. The chain is built from TRBV3-1 (or the pseudogene TRBV3-2) and TRBJ2-2, with 11 nucleotides matching TRBD1. Sequencing used peripheral blood. This clonotype was obtained from a human donor with active COVID-19. The donor label of this sample is uncertain. CDR3 residues: CASSGSGQGGPGELFF. The CDR3 coding sequence is TGTGCCAGCAGCGGCTCGGGACAGGGGGGTCCCGGGGAGCTGTTTTTT.